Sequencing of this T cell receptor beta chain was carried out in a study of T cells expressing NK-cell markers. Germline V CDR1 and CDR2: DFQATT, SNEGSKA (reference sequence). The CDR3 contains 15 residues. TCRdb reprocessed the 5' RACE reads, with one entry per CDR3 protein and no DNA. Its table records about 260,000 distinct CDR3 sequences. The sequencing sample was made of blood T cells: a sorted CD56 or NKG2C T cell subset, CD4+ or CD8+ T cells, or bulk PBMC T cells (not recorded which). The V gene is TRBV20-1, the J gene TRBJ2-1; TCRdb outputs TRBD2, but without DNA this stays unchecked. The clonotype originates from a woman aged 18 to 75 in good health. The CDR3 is CSAAGWEGRPNEQFF.